This T cell receptor beta chain was profiled in a study of T cells expressing NK-cell markers. Study results and caveats: These same clonotypes (in a few donors) also led the CD3+CD56-NKG2C+ fraction.

cDNA encoding TCR beta was synthesized via 5'RACE template switching incorporating UMIs. No DNA is given; TCRdb re-called the 5' RACE reads and lists each CDR3 protein once. This sample lists approximately 460,000 distinct CDR3 sequences; its ten largest clones have 7.3%. Germline CDR1 reads DFQATT; CDR2 reads SNEGSKA (reference sequence). The CDR3 length is 14 residues. As concerns this clonotype: The antigen is not known.

The chain couples TRBV20-1 to TRBJ1-1; there is no DNA to check the TCRdb D call of TRBD1. The TCR sequence derives from a woman between 18 and 69 years old in good health. The source material was blood T cells: a sorted CD56 or NKG2C T cell subset, CD4+ or CD8+ T cells, or bulk PBMC T cells (not recorded which). The CDR3 sequence is CSARGPGLNTEAFF.